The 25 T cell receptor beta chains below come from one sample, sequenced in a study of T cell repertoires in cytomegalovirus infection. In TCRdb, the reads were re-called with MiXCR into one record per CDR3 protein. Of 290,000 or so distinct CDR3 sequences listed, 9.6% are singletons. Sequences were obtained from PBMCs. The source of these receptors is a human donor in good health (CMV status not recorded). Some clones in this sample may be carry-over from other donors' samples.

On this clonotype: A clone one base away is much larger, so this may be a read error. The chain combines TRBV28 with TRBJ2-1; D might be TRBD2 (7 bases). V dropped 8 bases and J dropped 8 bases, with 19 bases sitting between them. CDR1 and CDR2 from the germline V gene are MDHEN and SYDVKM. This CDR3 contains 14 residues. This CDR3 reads CASFRGGGNHEQFF. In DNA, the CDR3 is TGTGCCAGCTTTAGGGGGGGGGGGAACCATGAGCAGTTCTTC.

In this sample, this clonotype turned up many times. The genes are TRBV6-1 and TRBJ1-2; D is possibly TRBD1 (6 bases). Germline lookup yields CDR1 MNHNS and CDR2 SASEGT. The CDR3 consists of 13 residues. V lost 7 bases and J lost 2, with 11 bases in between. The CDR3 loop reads CASTTTGNYGYTF. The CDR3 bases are TGTGCCAGCACTACGACAGGAAACTATGGCTACACCTTC.

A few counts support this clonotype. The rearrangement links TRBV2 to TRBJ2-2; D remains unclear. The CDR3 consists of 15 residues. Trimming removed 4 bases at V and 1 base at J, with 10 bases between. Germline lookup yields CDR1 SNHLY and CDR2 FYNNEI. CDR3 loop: CASSGTVLNTGELFF. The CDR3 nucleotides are TGTGCCAGCAGTGGGACGGTATTGAACACCGGGGAGCTGTTTTTT.

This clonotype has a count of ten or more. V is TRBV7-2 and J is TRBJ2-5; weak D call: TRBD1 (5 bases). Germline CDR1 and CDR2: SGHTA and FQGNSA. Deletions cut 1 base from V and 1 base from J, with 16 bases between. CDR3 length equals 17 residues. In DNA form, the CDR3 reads TGTGCCAGCAGCTTAGGACGGTACAGGCGAGTCCAAGAGACCCAGTACTTC. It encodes CASSLGRYRRVQETQYF.

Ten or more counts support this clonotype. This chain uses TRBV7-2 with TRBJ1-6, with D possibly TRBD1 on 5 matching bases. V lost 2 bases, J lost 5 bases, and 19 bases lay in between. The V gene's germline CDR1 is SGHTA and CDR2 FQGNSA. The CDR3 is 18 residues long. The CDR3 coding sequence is TGTGCCAGCAGCTTATCGGGACCAACACAACGGGATAATTCACCCCTCCACTTT. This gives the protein CASSLSGPTQRDNSPLHF.

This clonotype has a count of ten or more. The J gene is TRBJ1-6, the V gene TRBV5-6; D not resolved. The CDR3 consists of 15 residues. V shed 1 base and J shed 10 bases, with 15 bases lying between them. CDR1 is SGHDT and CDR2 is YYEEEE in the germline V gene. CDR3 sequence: CASSLQGPRNSPLHF. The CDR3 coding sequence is TGTGCCAGCAGCTTGCAAGGACCCAGGAACTCACCCCTCCACTTT. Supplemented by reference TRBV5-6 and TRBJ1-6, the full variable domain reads DAGVTQSPTHLIKTRGQQVTLRCSPKSGHDTVSWYQQALGQGPQFIFQYYEEEERQRGNFPDRFSGHQFPNYSSELNVNALLLGDSALYLCASSLQGPRNSPLHFGNGTRLTVT.

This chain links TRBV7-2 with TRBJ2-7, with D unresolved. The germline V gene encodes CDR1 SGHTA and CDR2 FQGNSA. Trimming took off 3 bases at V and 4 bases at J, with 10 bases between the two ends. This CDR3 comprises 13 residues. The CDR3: CASSLKHPYEQYV. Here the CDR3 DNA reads TGTGCCAGCAGCTTGAAGCACCCTTACGAGCAGTACGTC.

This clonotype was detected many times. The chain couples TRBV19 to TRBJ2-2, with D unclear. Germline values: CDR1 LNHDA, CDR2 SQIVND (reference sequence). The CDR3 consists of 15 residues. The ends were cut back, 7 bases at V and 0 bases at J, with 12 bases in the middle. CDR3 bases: TGTGCCAGTATTGGGTTAGCAGCGAACACCGGGGAGCTGTTTTTT. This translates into CASIGLAANTGELFF.

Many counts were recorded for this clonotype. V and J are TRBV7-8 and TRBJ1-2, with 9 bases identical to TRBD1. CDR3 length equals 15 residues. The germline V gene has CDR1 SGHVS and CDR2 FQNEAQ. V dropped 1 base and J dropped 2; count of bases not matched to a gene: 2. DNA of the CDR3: TGTGCCAGCAGCTTAGAAGGACAGGGGAACTATGGCTACACCTTC. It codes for CASSLEGQGNYGYTF.

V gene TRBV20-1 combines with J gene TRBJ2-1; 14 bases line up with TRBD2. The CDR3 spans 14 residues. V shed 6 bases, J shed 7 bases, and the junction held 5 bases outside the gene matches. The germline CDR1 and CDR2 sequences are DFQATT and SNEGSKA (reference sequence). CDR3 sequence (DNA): TGCAGTGCCACGACTAGCGGGGGGGCGAATGAGCAGTTCTTC. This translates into CSATTSGGANEQFF.

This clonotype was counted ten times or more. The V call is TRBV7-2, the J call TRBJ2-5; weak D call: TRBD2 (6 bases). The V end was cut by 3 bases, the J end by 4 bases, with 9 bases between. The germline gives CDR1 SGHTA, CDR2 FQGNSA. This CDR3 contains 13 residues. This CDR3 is CASSFQAGETQYF. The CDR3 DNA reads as TGTGCCAGCAGCTTCCAAGCGGGAGAGACCCAGTACTTC.

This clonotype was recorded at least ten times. CDR3 sequence reads: CASSFWGGKNNEQFF. Here the CDR3 DNA reads TGTGCCAGCAGCTTTTGGGGGGGGAAAAACAATGAGCAGTTCTTC. The rearrangement uses TRBV7-3 and TRBJ2-1; 7 bases align to TRBD2. Losses at the gene ends were 3 bases for V and 5 bases for J; bases not matched to a gene: 7. This CDR3 contains 15 residues. Germline V gene data show CDR1 as SGHTA and CDR2 as FQGTGA.

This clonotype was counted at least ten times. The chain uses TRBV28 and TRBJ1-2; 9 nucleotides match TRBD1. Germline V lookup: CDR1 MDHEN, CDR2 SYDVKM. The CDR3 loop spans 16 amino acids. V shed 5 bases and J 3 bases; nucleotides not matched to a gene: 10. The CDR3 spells CASSDNPGQGDYGYTF. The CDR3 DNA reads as TGTGCCAGCAGTGACAACCCGGGACAGGGAGACTATGGCTACACCTTC.

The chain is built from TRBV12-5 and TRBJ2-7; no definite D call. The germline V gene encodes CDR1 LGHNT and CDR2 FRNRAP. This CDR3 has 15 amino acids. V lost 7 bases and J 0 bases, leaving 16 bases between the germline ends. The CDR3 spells CASAPTLRSSYEQYF. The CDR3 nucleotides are TGTGCTAGTGCCCCTACTTTGCGGAGCTCCTACGAGCAGTACTTC.

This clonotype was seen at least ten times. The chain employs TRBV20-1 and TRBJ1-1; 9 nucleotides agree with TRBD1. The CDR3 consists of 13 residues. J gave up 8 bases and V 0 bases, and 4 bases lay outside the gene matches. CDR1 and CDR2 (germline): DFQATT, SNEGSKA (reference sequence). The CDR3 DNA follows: TGCAGTGCTAGAGACGGGACAGGGAGAGAAGCTTTCTTT. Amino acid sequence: CSARDGTGREAFF.

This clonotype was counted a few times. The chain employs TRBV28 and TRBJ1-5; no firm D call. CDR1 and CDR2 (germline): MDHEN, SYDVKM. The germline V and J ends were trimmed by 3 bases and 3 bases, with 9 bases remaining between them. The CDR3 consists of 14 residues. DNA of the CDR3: TGTGCCAGCAGTTTCGCCAGCCCCAATCAGCCCCAGCATTTT. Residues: CASSFASPNQPQHF.

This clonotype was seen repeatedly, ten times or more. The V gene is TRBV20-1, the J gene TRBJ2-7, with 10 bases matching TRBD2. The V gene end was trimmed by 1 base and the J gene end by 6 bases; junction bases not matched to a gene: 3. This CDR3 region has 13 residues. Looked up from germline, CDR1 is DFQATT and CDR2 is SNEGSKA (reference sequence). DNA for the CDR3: TGCAGTGCTAGAGGGGGACTAGCGCGCGAGCAGTACTTC. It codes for CSARGGLAREQYF.

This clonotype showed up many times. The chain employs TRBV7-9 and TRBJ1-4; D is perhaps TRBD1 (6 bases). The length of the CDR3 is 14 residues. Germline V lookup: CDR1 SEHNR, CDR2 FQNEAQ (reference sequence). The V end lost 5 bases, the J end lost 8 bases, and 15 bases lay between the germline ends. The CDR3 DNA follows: TGTGCCAGCAGCACCTACAGGGATGAGGAAAAACTGTTTTTT. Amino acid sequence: CASSTYRDEEKLFF.

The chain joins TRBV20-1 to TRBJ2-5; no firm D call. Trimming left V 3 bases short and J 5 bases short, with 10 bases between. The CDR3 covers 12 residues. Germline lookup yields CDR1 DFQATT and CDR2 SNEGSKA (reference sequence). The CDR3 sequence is CSASPTRETQYF. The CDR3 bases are TGCAGTGCTAGCCCCACAAGGGAGACCCAGTACTTC.

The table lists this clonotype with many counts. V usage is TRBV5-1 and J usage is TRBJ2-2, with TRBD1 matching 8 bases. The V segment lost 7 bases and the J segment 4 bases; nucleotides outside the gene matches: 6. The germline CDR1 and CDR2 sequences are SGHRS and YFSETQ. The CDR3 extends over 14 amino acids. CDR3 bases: TGCGCCAGCTTCGCAGGGGGCGTCACCGGGGAGCTGTTTTTT. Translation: CASFAGGVTGELFF.

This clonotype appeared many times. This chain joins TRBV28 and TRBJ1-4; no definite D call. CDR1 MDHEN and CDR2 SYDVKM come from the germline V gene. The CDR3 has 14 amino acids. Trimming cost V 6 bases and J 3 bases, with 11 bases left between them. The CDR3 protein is CASRRGFPNEKLFF. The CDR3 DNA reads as TGTGCCAGCAGGCGGGGTTTTCCTAATGAAAAACTGTTTTTT. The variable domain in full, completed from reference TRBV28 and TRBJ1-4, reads DVKVTQSSRYLVKRTGEKVFLECVQDMDHENMFWYRQDPGLGLRLIYFSYDVKMKEKGDIPEGYSVSREKKERFSLILESASTNQTSMYLCASRRGFPNEKLFFGSGTQLSVL.

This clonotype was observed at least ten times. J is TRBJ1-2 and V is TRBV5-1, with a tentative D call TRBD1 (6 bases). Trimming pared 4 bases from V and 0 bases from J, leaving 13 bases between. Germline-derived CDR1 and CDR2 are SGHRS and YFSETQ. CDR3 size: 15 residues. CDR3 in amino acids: CASSETGTTNYGYTF. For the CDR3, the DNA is TGCGCCAGCAGCGAAACCGGGACAACTAACTATGGCTACACCTTC.

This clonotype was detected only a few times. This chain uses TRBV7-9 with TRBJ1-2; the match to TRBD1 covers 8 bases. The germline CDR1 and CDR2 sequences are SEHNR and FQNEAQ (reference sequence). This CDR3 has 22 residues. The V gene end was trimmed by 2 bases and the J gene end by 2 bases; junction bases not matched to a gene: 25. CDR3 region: CASSLPFGQGNHRPNTNYGYTF. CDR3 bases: TGTGCCAGCAGCTTACCCTTTGGACAGGGAAATCATCGGCCAAACACGAACTATGGCTACACCTTC.

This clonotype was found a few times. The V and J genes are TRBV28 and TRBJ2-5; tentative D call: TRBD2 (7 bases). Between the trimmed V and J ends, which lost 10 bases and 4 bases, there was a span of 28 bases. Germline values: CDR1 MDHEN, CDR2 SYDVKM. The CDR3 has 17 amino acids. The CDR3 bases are TGTGCCACATCAACCGCGGTGGGGGGGCGTCATGGAGAGACCCAGTACTTC. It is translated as CATSTAVGGRHGETQYF. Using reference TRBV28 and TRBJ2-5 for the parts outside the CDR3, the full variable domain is DVKVTQSSRYLVKRTGEKVFLECVQDMDHENMFWYRQDPGLGLRLIYFSYDVKMKEKGDIPEGYSVSREKKERFSLILESASTNQTSMYLCATSTAVGGRHGETQYFGPGTRLLVL.

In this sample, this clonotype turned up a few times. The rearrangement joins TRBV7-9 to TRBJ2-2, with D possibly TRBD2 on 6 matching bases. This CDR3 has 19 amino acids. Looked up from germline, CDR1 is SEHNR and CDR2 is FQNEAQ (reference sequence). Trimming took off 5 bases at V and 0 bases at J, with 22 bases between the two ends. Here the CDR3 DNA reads TGTGCCAGCAGCCGGCAGGGACTGGCGCGGAGGGCGAACACCGGGGAGCTGTTTTTT. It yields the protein CASSRQGLARRANTGELFF. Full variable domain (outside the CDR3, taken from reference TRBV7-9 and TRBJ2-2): DTGVSQNPRHKITKRGQNVTFRCDPISEHNRLYWYRQTLGQGPEFLTYFQNEAQLEKSRLLSDRFSAERPKGSFSTLEIQRTEQGDSAMYLCASSRQGLARRANTGELFFGEGSRLTVL.